A selection of T cell receptor beta chains follows, all from one sample in a study of vaccination effects on CD4 cells after COVID-19. These receptors are not linked to any known antigen. Sequencing used immunoSEQ multiplex PCR; TCRdb keeps in-frame clones, though not all of them. In the table there are fewer than 75,000 clones, less than 80% of which are singletons. The source material was CD4+ T cells from PBMCs cultured without peptide, sampled after COVID-19 vaccination. These receptors originate from a human donor who received a COVID-19 vaccine. Each CDR3 is given with its conserved first and last residue. Each record gives: D gene, V gene, J gene, clone size, CDR3 protein, CDR3 DNA. A D gene is named only where the DNA matches it firmly. Expanded clones get a size class; other rows say once, few or many, or leave the size out.

TRBD2,TRBV5-1,TRBJ2-1,NA,CASSPGTSGGNEQFF,TGCGCCAGCAGCCCAGGGACTAGCGGGGGCAATGAGCAGTTCTTC
TRBD1,TRBV7-8,TRBJ1-3,once,CASSLSQGAISGNTIYF,TGTGCCAGCAGCTTATCACAGGGGGCGATTTCTGGAAACACCATATATTTT
NA,TRBV18,TRBJ1-1,few,CASSEGGMNTEAFF,TGTGCCAGCTCAGAAGGAGGGATGAACACTGAAGCTTTCTTT
NA,TRBV30,TRBJ2-3,NA,CAWSVGGSTDTQYF,TGTGCCTGGAGTGTTGGGGGAAGCACAGATACGCAGTATTTT
NA,TRBV24-1,TRBJ2-3,NA,CATSPRGTVTDTQYF,TGTGCCACCAGCCCCCGGGGGACCGTCACAGATACGCAGTATTTT
NA,TRBV20-1,TRBJ1-2,NA,CSASLGNYGYTF,TGCAGTGCTAGTCTGGGGAACTATGGCTACACCTTC
NA,TRBV7-3,TRBJ2-3,NA,CASSSLVVTDTQYF,TGTGCCAGCAGCTCACTAGTTGTCACAGATACGCAGTATTTT
TRBD2,TRBV5-1,TRBJ2-2,NA,CASSPLAGAGELFF,TGCGCCAGCAGCCCCTTGGCGGGGGCCGGGGAGCTGTTTTTT
NA,TRBV6-4,TRBJ2-2,NA,CASRTLMDTGELFF,TGTGCCAGCAGGACACTAATGGACACCGGGGAGCTGTTTTTT
NA,TRBV2,TRBJ2-2,NA,CASSEAVENTGELFF,TGTGCCAGCAGTGAAGCGGTGGAGAACACCGGGGAGCTGTTTTTT
NA,TRBV19,TRBJ1-5,NA,CASSLQFQPQHF,TGTGCCAGTAGTTTGCAGTTTCAGCCCCAGCATTTT
TRBD2,TRBV4-1,TRBJ2-1,NA,CASSQDRGTSRGYEQFF,TGCGCCAGCAGCCAAGATCGGGGGACTAGCCGTGGATATGAGCAGTTCTTC
TRBD1,TRBV19,TRBJ1-2,NA,CASSDPGGRSRGYTF,TGTGCCAGTAGCGACCCAGGGGGAAGATCTAGAGGCTACACCTTC
NA,TRBV14,TRBJ1-4,NA,CASSLIGGRPEKLFF,TGTGCCAGCAGCCTCATAGGGGGACGCCCAGAAAAACTGTTTTTT
TRBD1,TRBV29-1,TRBJ2-4,once,CSVGDRDINIQYF,TGCAGCGTAGGGGACAGGGACATCAACATTCAGTACTTC
NA,TRBV5-1,TRBJ2-3,NA,CASSLEGRAPDTQYF,TGCGCCAGCAGCTTGGAGGGCAGGGCGCCAGATACGCAGTATTTT
NA,TRBV28,TRBJ1-2,NA,CASSSFRYGYTF,TGTGCCAGCAGTTCATTTCGGTATGGCTACACCTTC
TRBD2,TRBV7-9,TRBJ2-3,NA,CASSLGLAGGIADTQYF,TGTGCCAGCAGCTTAGGACTAGCGGGGGGAATAGCAGATACGCAGTATTTT
TRBD1,TRBV12-3/TRBV12-4,TRBJ2-1,NA,CASSLTRQGRQFF,TGTGCCAGCAGTCTAACCCGACAGGGTCGACAGTTCTTC
NA,TRBV2,TRBJ1-1,NA,CASRNSVNTEAFF,TGTGCCAGCAGGAATTCAGTAAACACTGAAGCTTTCTTT
NA,TRBV27,TRBJ1-2,NA,CASSQLERAGHNGYTF,TGTGCCAGCAGTCAGCTAGAACGGGCGGGGCATAATGGCTACACCTTC
TRBD2,TRBV7-3,TRBJ2-1,NA,CASSHLAGGPTNEQFF,TGTGCCAGCAGCCATCTAGCGGGGGGGCCGACCAATGAGCAGTTCTTC
NA,TRBV28,TRBJ1-4,NA,CASGWGEGEKLFF,TGTGCCAGCGGTTGGGGGGAGGGGGAAAAACTGTTTTTT
NA,TRBV5-1,TRBJ2-1,NA,CASSLVQSGYNEQFF,TGCGCCAGCAGCCTAGTACAGTCAGGGTACAATGAGCAGTTCTTC
TRBD1,TRBV15,TRBJ2-5,once,CATSRSKTGLPETQYF,TGTGCCACCAGCAGAAGTAAGACAGGGCTCCCAGAGACCCAGTACTTC
TRBD1,TRBV6-1,TRBJ2-3,NA,CASSIPGTGSDTQYF,TGTGCCAGCAGTATTCCCGGGACAGGGTCAGATACGCAGTATTTT
NA,TRBV7-2,TRBJ2-5,NA,CASSPLGTQYF,TGTGCCAGCAGCCCGCTGGGGACCCAGTACTTC
TRBD1,TRBV10-3,TRBJ1-5,NA,CAISEGGTENQPQHF,TGTGCCATCAGTGAGGGGGGGACAGAAAATCAGCCCCAGCATTTT
NA,TRBV5-1,TRBJ2-2,NA,CASSPSTGDSGELFF,TGCGCCAGCAGCCCTTCGACAGGCGACAGCGGGGAGCTGTTTTTT
NA,TRBV28,TRBJ1-3,NA,CASRVGGVGGNTIYF,TGTGCCAGCAGGGTGGGAGGGGTAGGGGGAAACACCATATATTTT
TRBD2,TRBV24-1,TRBJ2-3,NA,CATSDLSGGADTQYF,TGTGCCACCAGTGATTTGAGCGGGGGGGCAGATACGCAGTATTTT
NA,TRBV7-2,TRBJ1-2,NA,CASSLETGRVNYGYTF,TGTGCCAGCAGCTTAGAAACTGGCAGGGTGAACTATGGCTACACCTTC
NA,TRBV18,TRBJ1-1,few,CASSPPNGRGFTEAFF,TGTGCCAGCTCACCTCCAAATGGCAGGGGATTCACTGAAGCTTTCTTT
NA,TRBV12-5,TRBJ2-2,NA,CASALGHTGELFF,TGTGCTAGTGCCCTCGGTCACACCGGGGAGCTGTTTTTT
NA,TRBV6-5,TRBJ2-3,NA,CASTSPSDTQYF,TGTGCCAGCACCTCCCCCTCAGATACGCAGTATTTT
TRBD1,TRBV4-1,TRBJ1-4,NA,CASSQGFDRGVVHLFF,TGCGCCAGCAGCCAAGGGTTCGACAGGGGGGTGGTACATCTGTTTTTT
TRBD1,TRBV18,TRBJ2-5,NA,CASSPSGQQETQYF,TGTGCCAGCTCACCATCGGGACAGCAAGAGACCCAGTACTTC
NA,TRBV2,TRBJ1-4,NA,CASSSGTRGEKLFF,TGTGCCAGCAGTTCCGGGACAAGGGGCGAAAAACTGTTTTTT
NA,TRBV5-4,TRBJ2-5,NA,CASSRGLQETQYF,TGTGCCAGCTCCCGGGGGCTCCAAGAGACCCAGTACTTC
NA,TRBV5-3,TRBJ1-1,NA,CARSLCRRTMNTEAFF,TGTGCCAGAAGCTTATGCCGCAGGACCATGAACACTGAAGCTTTCTTT